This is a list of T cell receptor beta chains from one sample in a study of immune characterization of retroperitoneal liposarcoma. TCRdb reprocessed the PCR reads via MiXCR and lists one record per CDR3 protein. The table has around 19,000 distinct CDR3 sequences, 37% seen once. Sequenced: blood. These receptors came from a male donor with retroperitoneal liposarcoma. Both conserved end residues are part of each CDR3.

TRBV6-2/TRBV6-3	CASSYHTGTQGPPNTEAFF
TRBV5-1	CASSLSVSNTEAFF
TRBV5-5	CASSLDLRNEQFF
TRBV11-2	CASSIGTSVETQYF
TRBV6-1	CASSLDLRLAGGPSQETQYF
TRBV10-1	CASSDQHGTDTQYF
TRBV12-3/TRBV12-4	CASNRVQGEQYF
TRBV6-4	CASSGTSSTDTQYF
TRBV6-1	CASSDLAGAGTGELFF
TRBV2	CASRPDRIQPLSSYEQYF
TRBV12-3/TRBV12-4	CASKGRSSGANVLTF
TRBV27	CASSTPWGADNEQYF
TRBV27	CASSFDRFGKETQYF
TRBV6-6	CASSSGWSSYNEQFF
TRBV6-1	CASSERGKEPQYF
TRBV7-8	CASSITTIDRAATDTQYF
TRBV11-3	CASSPGAFYNEQFF
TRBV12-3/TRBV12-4	CASSFSGLSGLNEQFF
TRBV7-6	CASTRGRDSYEQFF
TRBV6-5	CASSYYALQGSGNEQFF
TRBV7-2	CASSPDRLAGTNTGELFF
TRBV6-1	CASSSGIAGSGEQFF
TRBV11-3	CASSPLLAGGYEQYF
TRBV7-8	CASSLARVVTGELFF
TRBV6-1	CASSHTTASGLNNEQFF
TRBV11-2	CASSPGIGFYEQYF
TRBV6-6	CASSYRRGYEQYF
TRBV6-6	CASSSAVATNEKLFF
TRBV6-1	CASSEIPGTSPGELFF